This entry lists 10 T cell receptor beta chains sequenced from one sample in a study of blood T cell repertoires in COVID-19. Assay used: immunoSEQ multiplex PCR; TCRdb lists only in-frame clones, some missing. The sample holds around 250,000 clones; 83% are singletons and the top ten take around 4.5%. The sequenced material came from peripheral blood. Receptors originate from a man between 60 and 70 years old who had recovered from COVID-19.

The chain links TRBV5-4 to TRBJ2-1; 15 bases fit TRBD2. Germline values: CDR1 SGHNT, CDR2 YYREEE (reference sequence). Trimming took 3 bases from V and 6 from J; bases not matched to a gene: 4. The length of the CDR3 is 16 residues. The CDR3 nucleotides read TGTGCCAGCAGCTGGACTAGCGGGAGGGCTCTCAATGAGCAGTTCTTC. Translated: CASSWTSGRALNEQFF. The variable domain in full, completed from reference TRBV5-4 and TRBJ2-1, reads ETGVTQSPTHLIKTRGQQVTLRCSSQSGHNTVSWYQQALGQGPQFIFQYYREEENGRGNFPPRFSGLQFPNYSSELNVNALELDDSALYLCASSWTSGRALNEQFFGPGTRLTVL.

DNA for the CDR3: TGCGCCAGCAGCTTGGCCGGGACTTCCACCTACGAGCAGTACTTC. Translating gives CASSLAGTSTYEQYF. The chain employs TRBV5-1 and TRBJ2-7, with D perhaps TRBD2 (6 bases). V dropped 0 bases and J dropped 2 bases, with 12 bases sitting between them. Germline V gene sequence: CDR1 SGHRS, CDR2 YFSETQ. This CDR3 is built from 15 residues.

This chain uses TRBV7-9 with TRBJ2-1; no firm D call. V was cut by 2 bases and J by 9 bases, with 17 bases left in between. Looked up from germline, CDR1 is SEHNR and CDR2 is FQNEAQ (reference sequence). This CDR3 contains 15 residues. CDR3 nucleotides: TGTGCCAGCAGCTTAAGGTCAGAAGTCGCAGGTGAGCAGTTCTTC. It specifies CASSLRSEVAGEQFF.

J is TRBJ2-1 and V is TRBV28; TRBD2 agrees at 13 bases. Germline assignment: CDR1 MDHEN and CDR2 SYDVKM. The length of the CDR3 is 13 residues. Losses at the gene ends were 3 bases for V and 15 bases for J; bases not matched to a gene: 5. In DNA, the CDR3 is TGTGCCAGCAGTTTCGGACTAGCGGGAGACGCGTTCTTC. It translates to CASSFGLAGDAFF.

The chain recombines TRBV7-6 with TRBJ1-4, with 7 bases aligning to TRBD1. Germline-derived CDR1 and CDR2 are SGHVS and FNYEAQ. The CDR3 covers 15 residues. After removal of 2 bases from V and 8 bases from J, the junction contained 8 bases not matched to a gene. Here the CDR3 reads CASSLTGVRGEKLFF. The CDR3 bases are TGTGCCAGCAGCTTAACCGGCGTCAGGGGGGAAAAACTGTTTTTT.

The chain combines TRBV3-1 (or the pseudogene TRBV3-2) with TRBJ2-3, with 11 bases identical to TRBD2. Germline assignment: CDR1 LGHDT and CDR2 YNNKEL (reference sequence). The length of the CDR3 is 17 residues. V was clipped by 2 bases and J by 6 bases; unmatched bases: 10. The CDR3: CASSQSRGTSGLDTQYF. As DNA, the CDR3 is TGTGCCAGCAGCCAATCCCGAGGGACTAGCGGACTCGATACGCAGTATTTT.

This clone was counted between two and nine times. The gene calls are TRBV3-1 (or the pseudogene TRBV3-2) and TRBJ1-2; D uncertain. Trimming took 0 bases from V and 8 from J, leaving 7 bases between them. The V gene's germline CDR1 is LGHDT and CDR2 YNNKEL (reference sequence). The CDR3 consists of 12 residues. Here the CDR3 reads CASSQDLQGYTF. CDR3 nucleotide sequence: TGTGCCAGCAGCCAAGATCTTCAGGGCTACACCTTC.

J is TRBJ2-7 and V is TRBV5-3, with a weak D call TRBD2 (5 bases). TRBV5-3 is an ORF for which the function is uncertain. The CDR3 is 14 residues long. V was clipped by 2 bases and J by 4 bases, with 13 bases between them. CDR3 coding DNA: TGTGCCAGAAGCTTCTTTGGGAGTACATACGAGCAGTACTTC. Protein product: CARSFFGSTYEQYF.

This rearrangement joins TRBV9 to TRBJ2-2, with D perhaps TRBD2 (6 bases). The CDR3 extends over 14 amino acids. Germline V gene sequence: CDR1 SGDLS, CDR2 YYNGEE. V was clipped by 3 bases and J by 6 bases, with 12 bases between them. The CDR3 region is CASSGGLPAGELFF. The CDR3 DNA reads as TGTGCCAGCAGCGGGGGACTTCCAGCCGGGGAGCTGTTTTTT.

The V call is TRBV5-4, the J call TRBJ2-1; 8 bases fit TRBD2. V shed 4 bases, J shed 2 bases, and the junction held 5 bases outside the gene matches. Germline V CDR1 and CDR2: SGHNT, YYREEE (reference sequence). CDR3 length: 15 amino acids. The CDR3 sequence is CASSPGGVTYNEQFF. CDR3 DNA: TGTGCCAGCAGCCCGGGAGGGGTAACCTACAATGAGCAGTTCTTC.